The clone carrying this TCR beta chain has only a few counts. Its antigen is currently unknown. MiXCR, run by TCRdb on the RT-PCR reads, gives a single entry per CDR3 protein. The data contain 500,000 to 600,000 distinct CDR3 sequences, approximately 14% of them singletons. The J segment lost 1 base and the V segment lost 7 bases, leaving 2 bases of the junction unmatched. CDR3 length: 13 amino acids. Per the germline V gene, CDR1 is SQVTM and CDR2 is ANQGSEA. This record belongs to a study of response to subunit inactivated influenza vaccine. Findings and limits, study-wide: Every seasonal influenza vaccination brings in few new T cells, the authors suggested.

This receptor was identified in a man aged 45-65 years who received an inactivated influenza vaccine. The chain uses TRBV29-1 and TRBJ2-3, with 10 bases lining up with TRBD2. The specimen comprised PBMCs from blood, sampled roughly 13 days after vaccination. This CDR3 reads CSGGTSGTDTQYF. In DNA form, the CDR3 reads TGCAGCGGCGGGACTAGCGGCACAGATACGCAGTATTTT.